This TCR beta chain stems from a study of CD8 T cells in Susac syndrome. Reverse transcription of roughly 0.45 to 1 ug RNA used random hexamers. By means of immunoSEQ multiplex PCR, TCR beta CDR3 spanning 54 Vbeta and 13 Jbeta underwent amplification. TCRdb ran MiXCR on the immunoSEQ multiplex PCR reads and lists one entry per CDR3 protein. Of 150,000 to 200,000 distinct CDR3 sequences listed, 80% to 95% were seen once; the top ten hold more than 0.11%. V was pared by 6 bases and J by 0 bases, with 6 bases of the junction left unmatched. The germline V gene encodes CDR1 SGHTA and CDR2 FQGNSA. The CDR3 sequence is 15 residues long. Sequencing of TCR beta covered CD8+ and CD4+ T cells obtained from blood.

The receptor was isolated from a human donor in good health. This chain uses TRBV7-2 with TRBJ2-3, with 7 bases matching TRBD2. Sequencing was carried out using CD4+ T cells from PBMCs. In DNA, the CDR3 is TGTGCCAGCAGTCGGGACTACCTTAGCACAGATACGCAGTATTTT. Translating it yields CASSRDYLSTDTQYF. Variable domain in full (rest from reference TRBV7-2 and TRBJ2-3): GAGVSQSPSNKVTEKGKDVELRCDPISGHTALYWYRQSLGQGLEFLIYFQGNSAPDKSGLPSDRFSAERTGGSVSTLTIQRTQQEDSAVYLCASSRDYLSTDTQYFGPGTRLTVL.